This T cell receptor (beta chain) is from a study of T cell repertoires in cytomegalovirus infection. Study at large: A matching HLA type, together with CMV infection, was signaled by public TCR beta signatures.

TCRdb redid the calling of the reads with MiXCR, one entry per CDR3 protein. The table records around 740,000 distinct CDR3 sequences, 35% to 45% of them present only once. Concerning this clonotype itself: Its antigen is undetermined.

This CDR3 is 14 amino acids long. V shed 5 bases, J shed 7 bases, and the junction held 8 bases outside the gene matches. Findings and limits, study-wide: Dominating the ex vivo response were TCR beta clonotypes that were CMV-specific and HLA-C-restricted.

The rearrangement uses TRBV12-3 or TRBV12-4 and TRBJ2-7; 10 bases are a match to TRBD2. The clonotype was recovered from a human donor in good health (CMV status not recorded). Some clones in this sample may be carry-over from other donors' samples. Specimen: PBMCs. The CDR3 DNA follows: TGTGCCAGCAGTCCTAGCGGGGGCCCTAGGGAGCAGTACTTC. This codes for CASSPSGGPREQYF.